This T cell receptor beta chain stems from a study of response to subunit inactivated influenza vaccine. This clonotype was observed a few times. Its cognate antigen is unknown. Using its own MiXCR run on the RT-PCR reads, TCRdb lists one record per CDR3 protein. The table records roughly 630,000 distinct CDR3 sequences, 13% to 15% of them present only once. This CDR3 region has 13 residues. CDR1 WSHSY and CDR2 SAAADI come from the germline V gene. V was clipped by 6 bases and J by 0 bases, with 9 bases between them. Broader study findings: New T cells are recruited in small numbers by each seasonal influenza vaccination, according to the authors' suggestion.

This sequence originates from a man between 45 and 60 years old who received an inactivated influenza vaccine. V is TRBV10-2 and J is TRBJ2-7, with D possibly matching TRBD1 (5 bases). The source was PBMCs from blood, collected 14 days before vaccination. The CDR3 here is CASRPDNSYEQYF. The CDR3 DNA is TGCGCCAGCAGACCGGACAACTCCTACGAGCAGTACTTC.